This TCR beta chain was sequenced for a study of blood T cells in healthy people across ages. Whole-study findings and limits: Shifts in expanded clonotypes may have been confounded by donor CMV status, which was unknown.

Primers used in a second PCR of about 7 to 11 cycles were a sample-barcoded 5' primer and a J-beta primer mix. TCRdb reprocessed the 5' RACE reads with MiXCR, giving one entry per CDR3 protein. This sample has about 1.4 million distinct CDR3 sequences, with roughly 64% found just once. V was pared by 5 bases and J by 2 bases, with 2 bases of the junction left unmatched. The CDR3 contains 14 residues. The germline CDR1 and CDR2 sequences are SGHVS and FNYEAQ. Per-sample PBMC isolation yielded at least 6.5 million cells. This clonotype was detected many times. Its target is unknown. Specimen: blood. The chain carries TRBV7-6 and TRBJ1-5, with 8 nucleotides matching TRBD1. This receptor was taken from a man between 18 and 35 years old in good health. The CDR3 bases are TGTGCCAGCAGCCCGACAGGGGGCAATCAGCCCCAGCATTTT. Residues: CASSPTGGNQPQHF.